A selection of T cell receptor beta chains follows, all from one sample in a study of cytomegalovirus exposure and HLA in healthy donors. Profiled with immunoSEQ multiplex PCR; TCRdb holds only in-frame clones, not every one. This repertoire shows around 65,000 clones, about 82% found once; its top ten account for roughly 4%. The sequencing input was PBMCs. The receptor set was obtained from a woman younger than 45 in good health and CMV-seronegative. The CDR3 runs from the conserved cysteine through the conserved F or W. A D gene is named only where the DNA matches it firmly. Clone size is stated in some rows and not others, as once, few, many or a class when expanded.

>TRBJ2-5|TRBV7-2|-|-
CASSFISGTLETQYF
TGTGCCAGCAGCTTCATTAGCGGAACCTTAGAGACCCAGTACTTC
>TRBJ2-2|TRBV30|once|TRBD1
CAWSVQGWDGELFF
TGTGCCTGGAGTGTACAGGGGTGGGACGGGGAGCTGTTTTTT
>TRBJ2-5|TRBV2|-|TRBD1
CASSETGGETQYF
TGTGCCAGCAGCGAGACAGGGGGAGAGACCCAGTACTTC
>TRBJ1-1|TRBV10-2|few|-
CASKIQGNTEAFF
TGCGCCAGCAAGATTCAGGGGAACACTGAAGCTTTCTTT
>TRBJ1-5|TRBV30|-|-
CAWSLGQSNQPQHF
TGTGCCTGGAGCCTTGGACAGTCCAATCAGCCCCAGCATTTT
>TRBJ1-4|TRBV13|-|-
CASSLGGVTNEKLFF
TGTGCCAGCAGCTTAGGCGGAGTAACTAATGAAAAACTGTTTTTT
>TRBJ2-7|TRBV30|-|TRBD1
CAWSRETGGFDEQYF
TGTGCCTGGAGTAGAGAGACAGGGGGCTTCGACGAGCAGTACTTC
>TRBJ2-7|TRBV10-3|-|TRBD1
CAIRMTGSYEQYF
TGTGCCATCAGGATGACAGGGAGCTACGAGCAGTACTTC
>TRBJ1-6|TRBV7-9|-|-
CASSRTDSNSPLHF
TGTGCCAGCAGTCGGACAGATTCCAATTCACCCCTCCACTTT
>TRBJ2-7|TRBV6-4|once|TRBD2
CASSDSKAGGPNKF
TGTGCCAGCAGTGACTCGAAGGCGGGAGGGCCGAATAAATTC
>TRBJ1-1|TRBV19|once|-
CASNGREGATEAFF
TGTGCCTCAAATGGGAGGGAAGGGGCCACTGAAGCTTTCTTT
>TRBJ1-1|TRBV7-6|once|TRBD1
CASSRGQGNTEAFF
TGTGCCAGCAGCCGGGGACAGGGGAACACTGAAGCTTTCTTT
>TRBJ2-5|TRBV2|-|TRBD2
CASSGLAGQQETQYF
TGTGCCAGCAGTGGTCTAGCGGGGCAACAAGAGACCCAGTACTTC
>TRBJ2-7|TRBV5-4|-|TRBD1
CASSAGTGSSYEQYF
TGTGCCAGCAGCGCCGGGACAGGAAGCTCCTACGAGCAGTACTTC
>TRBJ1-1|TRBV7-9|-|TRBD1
CASSPPTGGYTEAFF
TGTGCCAGCAGCCCACCTACAGGGGGGTACACTGAAGCTTTCTTT
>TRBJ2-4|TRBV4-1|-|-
CASSQDSEQGLTLFQNIQYF
TGCGCCAGCAGCCAAGATTCGGAACAGGGTCTAACTCTCTTCCAAAACATTCAGTACTTC
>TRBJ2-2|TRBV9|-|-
CASQIAYTGELFF
TGTGCCAGCCAGATCGCTTACACCGGGGAGCTGTTTTTT
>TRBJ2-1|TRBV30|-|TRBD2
CAWGLAGFYNEQFF
TGTGCCTGGGGACTAGCGGGATTCTACAATGAGCAGTTCTTC
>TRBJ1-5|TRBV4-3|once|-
CASSQDFGPGVAGGQPQHF
TGCGCCAGCAGCCAAGACTTTGGGCCAGGAGTGGCCGGGGGACAGCCCCAGCATTTT
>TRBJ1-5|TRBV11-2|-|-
CASSSGAGNNQPQHF
TGTGCCAGCAGCTCTGGCGCCGGGAACAATCAGCCCCAGCATTTT
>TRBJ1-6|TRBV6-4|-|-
CASSEGSTNSPLHF
TGTGCCAGCAGTGAGGGCAGTACTAATTCACCCCTCCACTTT
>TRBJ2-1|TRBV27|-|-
CASSLAAPSEQFF
TGTGCCAGCAGTTTAGCCGCCCCTAGCGAGCAGTTCTTC
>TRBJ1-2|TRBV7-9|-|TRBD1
CASSFLSGTVDYTF
TGTGCCAGCAGCTTTTTGTCCGGGACAGTGGACTACACCTTC
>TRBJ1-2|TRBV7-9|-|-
CANSLAAPRVLTF
TGTGCCAACAGCTTGGCCGCTCCCAGGGTATTAACCTTC
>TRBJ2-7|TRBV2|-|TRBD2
CASLLAAVSYEQYF
TGTGCCAGCCTCCTAGCGGCCGTCTCCTACGAGCAGTACTTC
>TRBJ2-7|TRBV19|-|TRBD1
CASSIRTGTPYEQYF
TGTGCCAGTAGTATCCGGACAGGAACGCCCTACGAGCAGTACTTC
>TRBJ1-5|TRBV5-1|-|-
CASRAGSEQPQHF
TGCGCCAGCAGAGCGGGGTCGGAACAGCCCCAGCATTTT
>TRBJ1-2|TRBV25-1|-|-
CASSEFSTNHYGYTF
TGTGCCAGCAGTGAATTTAGCACGAATCACTATGGCTACACCTTC
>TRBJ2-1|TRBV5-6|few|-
CASSERRDEQFF
TGTGCCAGCAGCGAAAGGAGGGATGAGCAGTTCTTC
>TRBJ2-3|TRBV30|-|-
CAWSFGGPTDTQYF
TGTGCCTGGAGTTTCGGGGGGCCGACAGATACGCAGTATTTT
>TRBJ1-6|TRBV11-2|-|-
CASRNQGRGSPLHF
TGTGCCAGCAGGAATCAAGGGCGGGGATCACCCCTCCACTTT
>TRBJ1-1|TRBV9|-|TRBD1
CASSARDRGNTEAFF
TGTGCCAGCAGCGCCCGGGACAGGGGGAACACTGAAGCTTTCTTT
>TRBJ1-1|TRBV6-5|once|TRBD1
CASSSQGRNTEAFF
TGTGCCAGCAGTTCACAGGGGCGGAACACTGAAGCTTTCTTT
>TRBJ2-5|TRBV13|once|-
CASSLIPQETQYF
TGTGCCAGCAGCTTAATTCCACAAGAGACCCAGTACTTC
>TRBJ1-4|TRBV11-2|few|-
CASSPSGGLIEKLFF
TGTGCCAGCAGCCCATCGGGGGGTTTGATTGAAAAACTGTTTTTT
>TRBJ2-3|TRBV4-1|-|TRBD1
CASSRARDSPTDTQYF
TGCGCCAGCAGCCGAGCAAGGGACAGCCCCACAGATACGCAGTATTTT
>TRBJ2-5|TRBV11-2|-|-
CASSSNPLGQETQYF
TGTGCCAGCAGCTCCAACCCTCTAGGCCAAGAGACCCAGTACTTC
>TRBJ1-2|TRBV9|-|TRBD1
CASSAKGGTGYGYTF
TGTGCCAGCAGCGCCAAGGGAGGGACAGGGTATGGCTACACCTTC
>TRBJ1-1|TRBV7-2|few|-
CASSLVRNTEAFF
TGTGCCAGCAGCTTAGTGCGGAACACTGAAGCTTTCTTT
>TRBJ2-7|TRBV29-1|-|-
CSVGLSYEQYF
TGCAGCGTTGGTCTATCCTACGAGCAGTACTTC
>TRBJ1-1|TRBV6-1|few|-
CASSEGYRNTEAFF
TGTGCCAGCAGTGAGGGTTACAGGAACACTGAAGCTTTCTTT
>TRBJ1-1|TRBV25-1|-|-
CAASTSTGMNTEAFF
TGTGCCGCGAGCACCTCAACAGGGATGAACACTGAAGCTTTCTTT
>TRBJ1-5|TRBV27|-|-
CASSRYSNQPQHF
TGTGCCAGCAGTCGTTATAGCAATCAGCCCCAGCATTTT
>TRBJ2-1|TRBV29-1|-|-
CSADRGSYNEQFF
TGCAGCGCCGATCGGGGTTCCTACAATGAGCAGTTCTTC
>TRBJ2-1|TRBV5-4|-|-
CASSLWVLGEKFF
TGTGCCAGCAGCTTGTGGGTTCTAGGGGAAAAGTTCTTC
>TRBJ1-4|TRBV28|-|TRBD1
CASSFSGGGEKLFF
TGTGCCAGCAGTTTTTCAGGGGGCGGTGAAAAACTGTTTTTT
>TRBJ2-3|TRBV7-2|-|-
CASSFPGVTDTQYF
TGTGCCAGCAGCTTTCCAGGGGTCACAGATACGCAGTATTTT
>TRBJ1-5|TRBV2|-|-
CASSPISDSQHF
TGTGCCAGCAGCCCTATCAGTGACTCCCAGCATTTT
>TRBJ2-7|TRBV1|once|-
CTSSPPLWRGRSYEQYF
TGCACCAGCAGCCCCCCCCTCTGGCGGGGGAGGTCCTACGAGCAGTACTTC
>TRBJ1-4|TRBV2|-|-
CASSPQVIGEKLFF
TGTGCCAGCAGTCCTCAGGTTATCGGCGAAAAACTGTTTTTT
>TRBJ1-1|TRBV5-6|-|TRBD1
CASSPDRGLALNPNTEAFF
TGTGCCAGCAGCCCAGACAGGGGGCTCGCCCTTAACCCGAACACTGAAGCTTTCTTT
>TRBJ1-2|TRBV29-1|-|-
CSVVRAGGYTF
TGCAGCGTTGTCAGGGCAGGCGGCTACACCTTC
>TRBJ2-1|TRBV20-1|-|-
CSARSETTPFF
TGCAGTGCCCGTTCCGAAACCACACCGTTCTTC